A selection of T cell receptor beta chains follows, all from one sample in a study of T cell responses to AZD1222 COVID-19 vaccine. The repertoire was sequenced with immunoSEQ multiplex PCR; TCRdb's copy has only in-frame clones and lacks some. The data contain some 130,000 clones, over 80% of them seen just once; the ten biggest clones take up approximately 6.9%. The material was peripheral blood, obtained 28 days after the second AZD1222 dose. These receptor sequences come from an adult who received the AZD1222 COVID-19 vaccine. The CDR3 runs from the conserved cysteine through the conserved F or W. The D gene is left open where the match is weak. A row's size may be missing; if present it is once, few, many or a size class.

clone_size j_call d_call v_call cdr3_nt cdr3_aa
- TRBJ2-2 TRBD2 TRBV7-9 TGTGCCAGCAGCTCTCGAGGGACTACGAACACCGGGGAGCTGTTTTTT CASSSRGTTNTGELFF
- TRBJ1-1 TRBD1 TRBV11-2 TGTGCCAGCAGCTTAGGCGGGGACAGGTTTGGGTCGGCTTTCTTT CASSLGGDRFGSAFF
- TRBJ1-2 TRBD1 TRBV4-1 TGCGCCAGCAGCCAAGTAACAGGGGAGGATGGCTACACCTTC CASSQVTGEDGYTF
- TRBJ2-5 - TRBV6-2/TRBV6-3 TGTGCCAGCAGTTACGGGGGGGCCTCTAGAGAGACCCAGTACTTC CASSYGGASRETQYF
- TRBJ1-1 TRBD1 TRBV6-5 TGTGCCAGCAGTTACTCGGACAGGGGTACGAACACTGAAGCTTTCTTT CASSYSDRGTNTEAFF
- TRBJ2-5 - TRBV5-1 TGCGCCAGCAGCTCGTTGCCGGGACAAGAGACCCAGTACTTC CASSSLPGQETQYF
- TRBJ2-1 TRBD1 TRBV10-3 TGTGCCATCGGAAGAGGGGGCTCCGGTGAGCAGTTCTTC CAIGRGGSGEQFF
once TRBJ2-7 - TRBV5-1 TGCGCCAGCAGTAGCACCAGAGGGGAACTCGAGCAGTACTTC CASSSTRGELEQYF
- TRBJ1-1 - TRBV4-1 TGCGCCAGCAGCCAAGAAAAACAGGGAAGGGGAATAACGGCTTTCTTT CASSQEKQGRGITAFF
- TRBJ1-2 TRBD1 TRBV7-9 TGTGCCAGCAGCCGCGGGACAGGGACCGACGGCTATGGCTACACCTTC CASSRGTGTDGYGYTF
- TRBJ1-5 - TRBV7-2 TGTGCCAGCAGCCTCGACAGGAACAATCAGCCCCAGCATTTT CASSLDRNNQPQHF
- TRBJ1-1 - TRBV29-1 TGCAGCGTTGAGGTCCAACTGGACACTGAAGCTTTCTTT CSVEVQLDTEAFF
once TRBJ2-1 - TRBV24-1 TGTGCCACCAGTGATTTCGGGGGCTCCTACAATGAGCAGTTCTTC CATSDFGGSYNEQFF
- TRBJ1-2 - TRBV4-3 TGCGCCAGCAGCCAAGTCCAGGCGGAGGGCTACACCTTC CASSQVQAEGYTF
- TRBJ1-2 - TRBV4-2 TGTGCCAGCAGCCAAGATTTAGGGGGGGCGCGTGGCTACACCTTC CASSQDLGGARGYTF
- TRBJ1-1 - TRBV2 TGTGCCAGCAGTGTCAGGAACACTGAAGCTTTCTTT CASSVRNTEAFF
- TRBJ2-1 TRBD2 TRBV5-1 TGCGCCAGCAGCCCCGGGACTAGCGGGGGCGAGCAGTTCTTC CASSPGTSGGEQFF